This TCR beta chain was identified in a study of T-cell reconstitution after alpha-beta-depleted transplantation in children. The authors prepared the TCRbeta library with unique molecular identifiers. TCRdb passed the PCR reads through MiXCR, listing each CDR3 protein once. Among about 400,000 distinct CDR3 sequences listed, about a fifth were seen once. CDR1 MNHNS and CDR2 SASEGT come from the germline V gene. There are 15 residues in the CDR3. Trimming removed 5 bases from V and 4 bases from J; junction bases left unmatched: 6. This clonotype was found many times. The chain is built from TRBV6-1 and TRBJ2-1; 9 nucleotides align to TRBD1. The sequence was obtained from a human donor who donated a stem cell graft to a child with acute myeloid leukemia. Material: PBMCs from the stem cell graft donor, obtained from the stem cell graft. In DNA form, the CDR3 reads TGTGCCAGCAGTACCGGGACAGGGACATACAATGAGCAGTTCTTC. Translated, it gives CASSTGTGTYNEQFF.